This T cell receptor beta chain was obtained from a study of shared T cell receptors in the human thymus. Here immunoSEQ multiplex PCR was the method, and the copy in TCRdb shows in-frame clones only, minus some. Of 700,000 to 750,000 clones in the sample, approximately 85% were seen once. This clone has a single count. The CDR3 is made up of 15 amino acids. V was clipped by 3 bases and J by 5 bases, with 13 bases between them. Germline V CDR1 and CDR2: MDHEN, SYDVKM. Separately, the same data were catalogued under a study of human thymus T cells.

The chain employs TRBV28 and TRBJ2-2; tentatively, D is TRBD1 (5 bases). This TCR derives from a girl under two years old with a congenital heart defect. Specimen: thymocytes. The CDR3 coding sequence is TGTGCCAGCAGTTTCTCTGTGGGGCCGACCGGGGAGCTGTTTTTT. It specifies CASSFSVGPTGELFF. The whole variable domain, remainder taken from reference TRBV28 and TRBJ2-2, is DVKVTQSSRYLVKRTGEKVFLECVQDMDHENMFWYRQDPGLGLRLIYFSYDVKMKEKGDIPEGYSVSREKKERFSLILESASTNQTSMYLCASSFSVGPTGELFFGEGSRLTVL.